One sample yielded the 23 T cell receptor beta chains listed below, sequenced in a study of Ad26.COV2.S vaccination and SARS-CoV-2 variants. The method was immunoSEQ multiplex PCR; TCRdb's version includes in-frame clones alone and lacks a portion of them. The table shows roughly 380,000 clones, with roughly nine tenths occurring only once. The sample in question was peripheral blood, obtained after recovery from COVID-19. All receptors derive from a human donor who had recovered from COVID-19.

This rearrangement joins TRBV19 to TRBJ1-4; TRBD1 aligns across 8 bases. This CDR3 region has 15 residues. Germline trimming cut 0 bases from V and 8 bases from J; bases unmatched to any gene: 5. Germline V gene lookup returns CDR1 LNHDA and CDR2 SQIVND (reference sequence). The CDR3 sequence: CASSIDGRGREKLFF. As DNA, the CDR3 is TGTGCCAGTAGTATAGATGGCAGGGGGCGGGAAAAACTGTTTTTT.

V and J are TRBV5-1 and TRBJ2-7; 8 bases are a match to TRBD1. The CDR3 loop spans 15 amino acids. CDR1 and CDR2 from the germline V gene are SGHRS and YFSETQ. J was trimmed by 5 bases and V by 1 base; bases with no gene match: 8. The CDR3 loop reads CASSLTLQGANEQYF. DNA of the CDR3: TGCGCCAGCAGCTTGACGCTGCAGGGGGCCAACGAGCAGTACTTC.

V is TRBV6-5 and J is TRBJ1-6; perhaps TRBD1 as D (5 bases). Germline V gene data show CDR1 as MNHEY and CDR2 as SVGAGI. The CDR3 covers 15 residues. V was shortened by 5 bases and J by 6 bases, with 14 bases between the two germline ends. CDR3 sequence reads: CASSPPAGFNSPLHF. CDR3 nucleotides: TGTGCCAGCAGTCCGCCGGCAGGGTTTAATTCACCCCTCCACTTT.

The rearrangement links TRBV7-2 to TRBJ2-1, with 7 bases identical to TRBD2. The CDR3 has 18 residues. CDR1 is SGHTA and CDR2 is FQGNSA in the germline V gene. The J segment lost 2 bases and the V segment lost 1 base, leaving 11 bases of the junction unmatched. The CDR3 spells CASSLVWLAEPPYNEQFF. The CDR3 DNA reads TGTGCCAGCAGCTTAGTGTGGCTAGCGGAGCCTCCCTACAATGAGCAGTTCTTC.

The CDR3 DNA reads TGTGCCAGCAGTGGAGGGCTTGGCACAGATACGCAGTATTTT. It specifies CASSGGLGTDTQYF. This chain uses TRBV2 with TRBJ2-3; D might be TRBD2 (5 bases). The CDR3 is 14 residues long. Germline CDR1 is SNHLY and CDR2 is FYNNEI. V gave up 4 bases and J gave up 1 base, with 9 bases separating them.

V usage is TRBV7-9 and J usage is TRBJ1-1; a weak D match, TRBD1 (6 bases). This CDR3 comprises 13 residues. Germline CDR1 SEHNR, CDR2 FQNEAQ (reference sequence). V dropped 10 bases and J dropped 2 bases, with 14 bases sitting between them. The CDR3 DNA reads TGTGCCACAAAGGGGGAAAGAAACACTGAAGCTTTCTTT. Translating gives CATKGERNTEAFF.

The rearrangement uses TRBV29-1 and TRBJ2-3; either TRBD1 or TRBD2 may supply D (5 bases each). This CDR3 has 14 residues. The ends were cut back, 4 bases at V and 4 bases at J, with 15 bases in the middle. Germline loops: CDR1 SQVTM, CDR2 ANQGSEA. This CDR3 reads CSVVGTRGADTQYF. In DNA form, the CDR3 reads TGCAGCGTTGTAGGGACGAGAGGCGCAGATACGCAGTATTTT.

V and J are TRBV2 and TRBJ2-3; D might be TRBD2 (5 bases). The germline gives CDR1 SNHLY, CDR2 FYNNEI. The CDR3 contains 14 residues. V was shortened by 4 bases and J by 1 base, with 9 bases between the two germline ends. The CDR3 sequence is CASSAGIRTDTQYF. Here the CDR3 DNA reads TGTGCCAGCAGTGCGGGGATCCGCACAGATACGCAGTATTTT.

The chain carries TRBV7-9 and TRBJ2-5; maybe TRBD2 (6 bases). CDR3 length: 12 amino acids. Germline CDR1 reads SEHNR; CDR2 reads FQNEAQ (reference sequence). Trimming left V 2 bases short and J 5 bases short, with 6 bases between. DNA for the CDR3: TGTGCCAGCAGCTTACTAGCGGAGACCCAGTACTTC. This gives the protein CASSLLAETQYF.

The rearrangement links TRBV5-1 to TRBJ2-3; 9 bases are a match to TRBD1. Germline loops: CDR1 SGHRS, CDR2 YFSETQ. The length of the CDR3 is 15 residues. The V and J ends lost 0 bases and 6 bases, in that order; junction bases with no gene match: 5. CDR3 DNA sequence: TGCGCCAGCAGCTTGGGGGACAGGGTTTTCGATACGCAGTATTTT. As protein: CASSLGDRVFDTQYF. Supplemented by reference TRBV5-1 and TRBJ2-3, the full variable domain reads KAGVTQTPRYLIKTRGQQVTLSCSPISGHRSVSWYQQTPGQGLQFLFEYFSETQRNKGNFPGRFSGRQFSNSRSEMNVSTLELGDSALYLCASSLGDRVFDTQYFGPGTRLTVL.

Concerning this clone: The sample holds other DNA sequences that translate to the same CDR3. This rearrangement joins TRBV9 to TRBJ2-5, with unresolved D. Germline V lookup: CDR1 SGDLS, CDR2 YYNGEE. CDR3 length equals 15 residues. Trimming left V 3 bases short and J 2 bases short, with 14 bases between. The CDR3 is CASSGSGGRQETQYF. CDR3 bases: TGTGCCAGCAGCGGATCTGGTGGTAGACAAGAGACCCAGTACTTC.

The chain links TRBV3-1 (or the pseudogene TRBV3-2) to TRBJ2-2; D is perhaps TRBD2 (5 bases). The germline CDR1 and CDR2 sequences are LGHDT and YNNKEL (reference sequence). V lost 1 base, J lost 7 bases, and 13 bases lay in between. The CDR3 contains 15 residues. CDR3 residues: CASSQGKTIHGELFF. CDR3 nucleotide sequence: TGTGCCAGCAGCCAAGGCAAGACTATTCACGGGGAGCTGTTTTTT.

The chain links TRBV6-5 to TRBJ2-1, with 8 positions matching TRBD2. CDR1 is MNHEY, CDR2 SVGAGI, per germline. This CDR3 is 12 amino acids long. J was trimmed by 7 bases and V by 5 bases; bases with no gene match: 1. The CDR3 sequence is CASSRGGNEQFF. As DNA, the CDR3 is TGTGCCAGCAGTCGGGGGGGGAATGAGCAGTTCTTC.

J is TRBJ1-2 and V is TRBV27; 8 positions match TRBD1. This CDR3 spans 14 amino acids. The J segment lost 11 bases and the V segment lost 3 bases, leaving 11 bases of the junction unmatched. CDR1 and CDR2 from the germline V gene are MNHEY and SMNVEV (reference sequence). The CDR3 bases are TGTGCCAGCAGTTTGGCGAAACAGGGGGGGATTTACACCTTC. Translated, it gives CASSLAKQGGIYTF.

V is TRBV19 and J is TRBJ2-2; TRBD1 matches 7 bases. Germline CDR1 and CDR2: LNHDA and SQIVND (reference sequence). Trimming at V came to 3 bases and at J to 0 bases, leaving 1 base not matched to a gene. The CDR3 extends over 15 amino acids. The chain's CDR3 is CASSIGQANTGELFF. The DNA of the CDR3 is TGTGCCAGTAGTATTGGACAGGCGAACACCGGGGAGCTGTTTTTT.

The rearrangement joins TRBV3-1 (or the pseudogene TRBV3-2) to TRBJ1-1; D possibly corresponds to TRBD1 (5 bases). In germline, CDR1 is LGHDT, CDR2 YNNKEL (reference sequence). V gave up 0 bases and J gave up 10 bases, with 18 bases separating them. CDR3 length: 15 residues. As DNA, the CDR3 is TGTGCCAGCAGCCAAGATTCGGATTCCAGGGTGGGAGCTTTCTTT. Translated: CASSQDSDSRVGAFF.

This chain links TRBV10-2 with TRBJ1-2; possible D gene TRBD1, 6 bases. V shed 2 bases and J shed 6 bases, with 22 bases lying between them. From germline, CDR1 is WSHSY and CDR2 SAAADI. This CDR3 region has 17 residues. CDR3 residues: CASSEPPYRVRGDGYTF. The CDR3 DNA follows: TGCGCCAGCAGTGAGCCTCCTTACAGGGTCCGGGGAGATGGCTACACCTTC.

The V and J genes are TRBV5-1 and TRBJ1-4; 8 positions match TRBD1. The V gene's germline CDR1 is SGHRS and CDR2 YFSETQ. The CDR3 consists of 16 residues. V shed 4 bases and J 1 base; nucleotides not matched to a gene: 6. CDR3 amino acids: CASSPGQGGTNEKLFF. The CDR3 region has the DNA TGCGCCAGCAGCCCAGGACAGGGCGGAACTAATGAAAAACTGTTTTTT.

This clone was counted a single time. This chain uses TRBV18 with TRBJ1-1; possibly TRBD1 for D (5 bases). The V gene's germline CDR1 is KGHSH and CDR2 LQKENI. This CDR3 spans 17 amino acids. Trimming removed 0 bases at V and 1 base at J, with 15 bases between. Written as DNA, the CDR3 is TGTGCCAGCTCACCACCGTGGAAGGGGTTTGGGAACACTGAAGCTTTCTTT. Translation gives CASSPPWKGFGNTEAFF.

This chain joins TRBV4-1 and TRBJ1-4; 9 bases are a match to TRBD1. The germline gives CDR1 MGHRA, CDR2 YSYEKL. V was clipped by 1 base and J by 7 bases; unmatched bases: 1. The CDR3 runs to 14 residues. The CDR3 spells CASSQADRGEKLFF. The CDR3 DNA follows: TGCGCCAGCAGCCAAGCGGACAGGGGTGAAAAACTGTTTTTT.

The V gene is TRBV6-1, the J gene TRBJ1-2; 8 nucleotides align to TRBD1. The CDR3 length is 13 residues. V lost 3 bases and J lost 7; bases outside the gene matches: 4. The germline V gene encodes CDR1 MNHNS and CDR2 SASEGT. CDR3 DNA: TGTGCCAGCAGTGATAGGCAGGGGGCTGGCTACACCTTC. Amino acids: CASSDRQGAGYTF.

Turning to this clone: The sample carries other DNA sequences with the same CDR3. V and J are TRBV5-4 and TRBJ1-1; a possible D gene is TRBD1 (5 bases). The CDR3 runs to 14 residues. CDR1 and CDR2 (germline): SGHNT, YYREEE (reference sequence). The ends were cut back, 0 bases at V and 0 bases at J, with 6 bases in the middle. The CDR3 sequence: CASSLVGVNTEAFF. DNA of the CDR3: TGTGCCAGCAGCTTGGTAGGGGTGAACACTGAAGCTTTCTTT.

J is TRBJ1-1 and V is TRBV14; the match to TRBD1 covers 8 bases. CDR1 and CDR2 from the germline V gene are SGHDN and FVKESK. Losses at the gene ends were 1 base for V and 4 bases for J; bases not matched to a gene: 2. The CDR3 is 14 amino acids. The DNA of the CDR3 is TGTGCCAGCAGCCAAGTTCAGGGGGCCACTGAAGCTTTCTTT. Protein sequence: CASSQVQGATEAFF.